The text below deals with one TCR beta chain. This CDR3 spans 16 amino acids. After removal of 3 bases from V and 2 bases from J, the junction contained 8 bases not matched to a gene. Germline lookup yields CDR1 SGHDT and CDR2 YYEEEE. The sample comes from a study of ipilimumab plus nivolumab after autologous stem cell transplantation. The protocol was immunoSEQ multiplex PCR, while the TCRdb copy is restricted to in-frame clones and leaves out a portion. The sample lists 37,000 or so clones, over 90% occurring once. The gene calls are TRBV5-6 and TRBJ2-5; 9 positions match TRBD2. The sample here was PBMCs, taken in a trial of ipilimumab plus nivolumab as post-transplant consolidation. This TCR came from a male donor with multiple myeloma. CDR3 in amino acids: CASSSTGLAGQETQYF. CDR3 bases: TGTGCCAGCAGCTCAACGGGTCTAGCGGGGCAAGAGACCCAGTACTTC.